These 9 T cell receptor beta chains were sequenced from one sample in a study of shared clonotypes between healthy human individuals (TCRdb year 2020). For the CD8 naive samples, CD45RO-negative cells were positively selected for CCR7, yielding a CD45RA+CCR7+ population from which TemRA cells were excluded. The library was built by means of the immunoSEQ multiplex PCR assay. TCRdb obtained this table from immuneACCESS and retained in-frame rearrangements with V and J assigned. These tables miss some clones; where compared with another copy, unresolved V genes account for less than half of the shortfall, and the remainder is unexplained. For this sample there are about 2.1 million clones; just under 95% appear just once. The top ten clones comprise less than 2% of the sample. The sequenced material came from naive CD8+ T cells from PBMCs. The sample's cell subset or site label is to be understood as: CD45RA+CCR7+. The receptors derive from a man younger than 30 in good health. Some clones in this sample may be carry-over from other donors' samples.

The V and J genes are TRBV5-4 and TRBJ2-3; tentative D call: TRBD2 (5 bases). V gave up 9 bases and J gave up 3 bases, with 17 bases separating them. The CDR3 is made up of 14 amino acids. CDR1 and CDR2 (germline): SGHNT, YYREEE (reference sequence). DNA of the CDR3: TGTGCCATTCCCGATGGGGAGAGAACAGATACGCAGTATTTT. Amino acids: CAIPDGERTDTQYF.

V usage is TRBV27 and J usage is TRBJ2-5; D remains ambiguous. Germline loops: CDR1 MNHEY, CDR2 SMNVEV (reference sequence). V was cut by 0 bases and J by 5 bases, with 10 bases left in between. The CDR3 is 14 amino acids. In DNA form, the CDR3 reads TGTGCCAGCAGTTTATCCCGCGTTGCTGAGACCCAGTACTTC. Translating it yields CASSLSRVAETQYF.

The rearrangement uses TRBV27 and TRBJ2-7; 7 nucleotides line up with TRBD1. The CDR3 extends over 14 amino acids. CDR1 is MNHEY, CDR2 SMNVEV, per germline (reference sequence). V shed 5 bases and J 1 base; nucleotides not matched to a gene: 5. The CDR3 DNA reads as TGTGCCAGCAGTCAGACGGACAGGTCCTACGAGCAGTACTTC. Its protein product is CASSQTDRSYEQYF.

The chain joins TRBV10-3 to TRBJ2-2, with 9 bases fitting TRBD2. Trimming cost V 3 bases and J 2 bases; bases outside gene matches: 4. CDR1 and CDR2 (germline): ENHRY, SYGVKD. The CDR3 consists of 16 residues. CDR3 sequence: CAISDRLAENTGELFF. The CDR3 nucleotides are TGTGCCATCAGTGACCGACTAGCGGAAAACACCGGGGAGCTGTTTTTT.

The chain is built from TRBV5-4 and TRBJ2-1; TRBD2 matches at 7 bases. Germline CDR1 SGHNT, CDR2 YYREEE (reference sequence). V was clipped by 9 bases and J by 0 bases; unmatched bases: 3. This CDR3 contains 13 residues. The DNA for the CDR3 is TGTGCCACTAGCGGAAGCTCCTACAATGAGCAGTTCTTC. It codes for CATSGSSYNEQFF.

The genes are TRBV27 and TRBJ2-7; no firm D call. The CDR3 runs 13 residues. Germline CDR1 MNHEY, CDR2 SMNVEV (reference sequence). V lost 3 bases and J lost 1, with 7 bases in between. CDR3 loop: CASSLTMSYEQYF. CDR3 nucleotide sequence: TGTGCCAGCAGTTTGACAATGTCCTACGAGCAGTACTTC.

The gene calls are TRBV27 and TRBJ1-1; D possibly corresponds to TRBD1 (5 bases). Germline V gene lookup returns CDR1 MNHEY and CDR2 SMNVEV (reference sequence). The CDR3 has 16 residues. The ends were cut back, 2 bases at V and 5 bases at J, with 18 bases in the middle. CDR3 protein: CASSLLVEGGVTEAFF. CDR3 sequence (DNA): TGTGCCAGCAGTTTACTAGTAGAGGGAGGGGTAACTGAAGCTTTCTTT.

The V call is TRBV7-8, the J call TRBJ2-1; 8 nucleotides align to TRBD2. The CDR3 runs to 16 residues. V trimming: 3 bases; J trimming: 4 bases; junction bases outside the gene matches: 8. Germline values: CDR1 SGHVS, CDR2 FQNEAQ. The CDR3 reads CASSFGFSGVYNEQFF. In DNA, the CDR3 is TGTGCCAGCAGCTTCGGTTTTAGCGGGGTTTACAATGAGCAGTTCTTC.

The chain joins TRBV6-4 to TRBJ2-1; D is undetermined. CDR1 is MRHNA and CDR2 is SNTAGT in the germline V gene. The V end lost 1 base, the J end lost 3 bases, and 19 bases lay between the germline ends. CDR3 length: 18 residues. CDR3 loop: CASSDFAEIHHHYNEQFF. CDR3 DNA: TGTGCCAGCAGTGACTTCGCGGAGATACACCATCACTACAATGAGCAGTTCTTC.